One and the same sample provided the 13 T cell receptor beta chains below, sequenced in a study of early T cells in non-severe SARS-CoV-2 infection. TCRdb called the 5' RACE reads again in MiXCR, with one record for every CDR3 protein. The data contain 70,000 to 90,000 distinct CDR3 sequences, roughly 10% of them singletons. Sequencing input: whole blood. Receptors originate from an adult who was a healthcare worker with PCR-confirmed SARS-CoV-2 infection or an uninfected control (not recorded which).

This clonotype has at least ten counts. The chain carries TRBV6-1 and TRBJ2-1; D is uncertain. The CDR3 is 15 residues long. The V and J ends lost 2 bases and 0 bases respectively, with 8 bases between them. Germline V gene lookup returns CDR1 MNHNS and CDR2 SASEGT. The chain's CDR3 is CASSEKSNSYNEQFF. DNA for the CDR3: TGTGCCAGCAGTGAAAAGTCCAACTCCTACAATGAGCAGTTCTTC.

The chain joins TRBV18 to TRBJ1-6; possible D gene TRBD1, 5 bases. The germline V and J ends were trimmed by 3 bases and 4 bases, with 19 bases remaining between them. This CDR3 comprises 18 residues. Germline CDR1 and CDR2: KGHSH and LQKENI. The CDR3: CASSPLARGTGYNSPLHF. CDR3 bases: TGTGCCAGCTCACCCCTCGCCCGGGGGACGGGATATAATTCACCCCTCCACTTT.

This clonotype was observed a handful of times. The J gene is TRBJ2-1, the V gene TRBV20-1; D is unclear. Trimming shortened V by 4 bases and J by 4 bases, and 8 bases separated the two germline ends. This CDR3 has 12 amino acids. The germline V gene encodes CDR1 DFQATT and CDR2 SNEGSKA (reference sequence). The chain's CDR3 is CSATDYYNEQFF. The CDR3 DNA sequence: TGCAGTGCTACAGATTATTACAATGAGCAGTTCTTC.

The chain combines TRBV27 with TRBJ2-7; 7 bases agree with TRBD2. This CDR3 is built from 13 residues. Germline CDR1 and CDR2: MNHEY and SMNVEV (reference sequence). V was clipped by 5 bases and J by 4 bases; unmatched bases: 5. The CDR3 region has the DNA TGTGCCAGCAGTCTAAACGGGGGGTACGAGCAGTACTTC. It yields the protein CASSLNGGYEQYF.

At least ten counts were recorded for this clonotype. CDR3 sequence: CASSPRDDEQYF. CDR3 sequence (DNA): TGTGCCAGCTCACCACGGGACGACGAGCAGTACTTC. The chain recombines TRBV18 with TRBJ2-7; D could derive from TRBD1 or TRBD2 (5 bases each). V was shortened by 1 base and J by 5 bases, with 6 bases between the two germline ends. Looked up from germline, CDR1 is KGHSH and CDR2 is LQKENI. The CDR3 consists of 12 residues.

This clonotype has ten or more counts. The chain recombines TRBV3-1 with TRBJ1-5, with 10 bases lining up with TRBD1. V shed 1 base and J 15 bases; nucleotides not matched to a gene: 6. There are 13 residues in the CDR3. Looked up from germline, CDR1 is LGHDT and CDR2 is YNNKEL (reference sequence). The CDR3 spells CASSQAGGQGRHF. The CDR3 DNA reads TGTGCCAGCAGCCAAGCGGGGGGACAGGGGAGGCATTTT.

This clonotype was recorded at least ten times. This chain uses TRBV18 with TRBJ1-4; D not resolved. CDR1 and CDR2 (germline): KGHSH, LQKENI. The V end lost 1 base, the J end lost 0 bases, and 9 bases lay between the germline ends. The CDR3 totals 16 residues. CDR3 protein: CASSPLIITTNEKLFF. CDR3 coding DNA: TGTGCCAGCTCACCACTTATCATTACAACTAATGAAAAACTGTTTTTT.

The count of this clonotype is one. The rearrangement joins TRBV29-1 to TRBJ2-7, with TRBD1 matching 7 bases. Per germline, CDR1 SQVTM and CDR2 ANQGSEA. After removal of 3 bases from V and 2 bases from J, the junction contained 10 bases not matched to a gene. The CDR3 runs to 15 residues. The CDR3 DNA reads as TGCAGCGTTGAGTACATGGGGACAGAGACCTACGAGCAGTACTTC. Translation gives CSVEYMGTETYEQYF.

This clonotype was observed at least ten times. The chain combines TRBV13 with TRBJ2-7, with D tentatively TRBD1 or TRBD2 (5 bases each). The CDR3 loop spans 15 amino acids. V shed 2 bases and J shed 0 bases, with 11 bases lying between them. Germline V CDR1 and CDR2: PRHDT, FYEKMQ (reference sequence). CDR3 nucleotides: TGTGCCAGCAGCTTATCGGCAGGGAGCTCCTACGAGCAGTACTTC. It yields the protein CASSLSAGSSYEQYF.

This chain connects TRBV20-1 to TRBJ2-5, with 11 positions matching TRBD2. Germline V gene lookup returns CDR1 DFQATT and CDR2 SNEGSKA (reference sequence). The CDR3 is 17 amino acids. The V gene end was trimmed by 7 bases and the J gene end by 4 bases; junction bases not matched to a gene: 17. The CDR3 spells CSVNPPLAGAAGETQYF. As DNA, the CDR3 is TGCAGTGTCAACCCCCCACTAGCGGGGGCCGCTGGAGAGACCCAGTACTTC.

A few counts support this clonotype. V gene TRBV5-1 combines with J gene TRBJ2-5, with a possible D match to TRBD1 (6 bases). There are 14 residues in the CDR3. V lost 3 bases and J 3 bases, leaving 12 bases between the germline ends. CDR1 and CDR2 from the germline V gene are SGHRS and YFSETQ. The CDR3 bases are TGCGCCAGCAGCTCGAGGGCAGGGGAAGAGACCCAGTACTTC. Its protein is CASSSRAGEETQYF.

The gene calls are TRBV15 and TRBJ2-1; 8 bases line up with TRBD2. The V gene's germline CDR1 is LNHNV and CDR2 YYDKDF (reference sequence). V shed 0 bases, J shed 7 bases, and the junction held 8 bases outside the gene matches. This CDR3 is 16 amino acids long. Written as DNA, the CDR3 is TGTGCCACCAGCAGAGATAGGCAGGGACTAGGGAATGAGCAGTTCTTC. As protein: CATSRDRQGLGNEQFF. Complete variable domain (other parts from reference TRBV15 and TRBJ2-1): DAMVIQNPRYQVTQFGKPVTLSCSQTLNHNVMYWYQQKSSQAPKLLFHYYDKDFNNEADTPDNFQSRRPNTSFCFLDIRSPGLGDTAMYLCATSRDRQGLGNEQFFGPGTRLTVL.

This clonotype was seen more than once but under ten times. The chain carries TRBV12-3 or TRBV12-4 and TRBJ1-1; D is ambiguous. The ends were cut back, 6 bases at V and 1 base at J, with 12 bases in the middle. CDR3 size: 14 residues. CDR3 region: CASSFSVANTEAFF. The CDR3 bases are TGTGCCAGCAGCTTCTCGGTAGCGAACACTGAAGCTTTCTTT.